This T cell receptor (beta chain) was captured in a study of blood T cells in healthy people across ages. Trimming shortened V by 3 bases and J by 4 bases, and 17 bases separated the two germline ends. The CDR3 length is 16 residues. The germline V gene has CDR1 KGHDR and CDR2 SFDVKD. It was with a sample-barcoded 5' primer and a J-beta primer mix that a second PCR of about 7 to 12 cycles was run. One entry per CDR3 protein, called by TCRdb with MiXCR from the 5' RACE reads. The sample yields 550,000 to 800,000 distinct CDR3 sequences, about a third seen once. The chain couples TRBV24-1 to TRBJ1-2, with D possibly matching TRBD1 (6 bases). The sequencing input was blood. The sequence derives from a woman over 75 in good health. DNA of the CDR3: TGTGCCACCAGTGATCCTGGACAGTCGGAAACCTATGGCTACACCTTC. It yields the protein CATSDPGQSETYGYTF.